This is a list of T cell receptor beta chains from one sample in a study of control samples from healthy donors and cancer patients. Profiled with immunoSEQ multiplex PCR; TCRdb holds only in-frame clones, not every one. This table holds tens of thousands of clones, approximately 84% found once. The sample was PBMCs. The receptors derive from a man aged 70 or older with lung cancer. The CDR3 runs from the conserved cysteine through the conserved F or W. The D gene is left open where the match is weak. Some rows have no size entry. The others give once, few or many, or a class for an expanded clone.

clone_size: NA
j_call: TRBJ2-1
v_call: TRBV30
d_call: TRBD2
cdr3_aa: CAWRGGFYNEQFF
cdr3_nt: TGTGCCTGGAGGGGGGGGTTCTACAATGAGCAGTTCTTC

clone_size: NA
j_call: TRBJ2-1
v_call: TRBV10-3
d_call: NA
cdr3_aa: CAISEGQLGNEQFF
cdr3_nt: TGTGCCATCAGTGAGGGACAGCTAGGCAATGAGCAGTTCTTC

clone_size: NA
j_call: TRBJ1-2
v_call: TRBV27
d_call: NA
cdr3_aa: CASSSYRQEYGYTF
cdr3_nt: TGTGCCAGCAGTAGTTACCGCCAGGAGTATGGCTACACCTTC

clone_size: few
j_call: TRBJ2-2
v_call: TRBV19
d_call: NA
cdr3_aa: CASSSLGNTGELFF
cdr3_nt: TGTGCCAGTAGTTCTCTGGGGAACACCGGGGAGCTGTTTTTT

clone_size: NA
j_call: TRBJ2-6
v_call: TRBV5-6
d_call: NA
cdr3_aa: CASSLITQGLSGANVLTF
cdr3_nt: TGTGCCAGCAGCTTGATTACACAGGGACTCTCTGGGGCCAACGTCCTGACTTTC

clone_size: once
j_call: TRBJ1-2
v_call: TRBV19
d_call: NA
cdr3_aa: CASKRGNNYGYTF
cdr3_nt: TGTGCCAGTAAAAGAGGCAATAACTATGGCTACACCTTC

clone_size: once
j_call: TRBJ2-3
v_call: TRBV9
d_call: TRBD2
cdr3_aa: CASSHSGGLLTDTQYF
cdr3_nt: TGTGCCAGCAGCCATAGCGGGGGCCTACTCACAGATACGCAGTATTTT

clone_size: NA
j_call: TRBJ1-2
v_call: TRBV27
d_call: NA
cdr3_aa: CASSLTVLYGYTF
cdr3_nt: TGTGCCAGCAGTTTAACAGTCCTCTATGGCTACACCTTC

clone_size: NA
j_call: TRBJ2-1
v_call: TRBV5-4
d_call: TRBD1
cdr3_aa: CASSFRQGATNEQFF
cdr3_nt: TGTGCCAGCAGCTTCCGGCAGGGGGCAACGAATGAGCAGTTCTTC

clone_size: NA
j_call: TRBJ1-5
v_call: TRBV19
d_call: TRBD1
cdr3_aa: CASSIDYNRGSNQPQHF
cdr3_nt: TGTGCCAGTAGTATAGATTATAACAGGGGAAGCAATCAGCCCCAGCATTTT

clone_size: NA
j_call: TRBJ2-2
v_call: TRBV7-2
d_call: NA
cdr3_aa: CASSFGGTGELFF
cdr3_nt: TGTGCCAGCAGCTTTGGGGGGACCGGGGAGCTGTTTTTT

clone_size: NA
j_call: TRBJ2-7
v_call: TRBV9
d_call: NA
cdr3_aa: CASSVGPAGEQYF
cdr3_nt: TGTGCCAGCAGCGTAGGGCCAGCGGGTGAGCAGTACTTC

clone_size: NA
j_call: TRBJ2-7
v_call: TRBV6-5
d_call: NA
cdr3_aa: CASSYYGGWEQYF
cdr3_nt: TGTGCCAGCAGTTATTATGGGGGCTGGGAGCAGTACTTC

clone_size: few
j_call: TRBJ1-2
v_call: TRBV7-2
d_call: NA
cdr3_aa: CASSLGPANYGYTF
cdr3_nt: TGTGCCAGCAGCTTAGGCCCAGCTAACTATGGCTACACCTTC